This T cell receptor (beta chain) was documented in a study of blood T cell repertoires in COVID-19. Study-wide background: The analysed material was cDNA or gDNA that came from T cells, B-cell-depleted T cells, or PBMCs.

The CDR3 sequence is 15 residues long. Between the trimmed V and J ends, which lost 5 bases and 5 bases, there was a span of 15 bases. The V gene's germline CDR1 is SGHAT and CDR2 FQNNGV. Assay: immunoSEQ multiplex PCR; the TCRdb copy retains only in-frame clones and omits some. The data hold about 320,000 clones, with about nine tenths observed a single time. Cohort placement rested on clinical history that participants reported themselves. The sample was PBMCs or T cells enriched from blood (not recorded which). V is TRBV11-2 and J is TRBJ2-2; D possibly corresponds to TRBD1 (5 bases). The source is a man aged 55 to 70 who had recovered from COVID-19. The CDR3 sequence is CASSLSGLFTGELFF. Written as DNA, the CDR3 is TGTGCCAGCAGCCTATCAGGGCTTTTTACCGGGGAGCTGTTTTTT.